Below, 8 T cell receptor beta chains from the same sample are listed, as sequenced in a study of blood T cell repertoires in COVID-19. The data were produced by immunoSEQ multiplex PCR, yet TCRdb's version contains in-frame clones alone and is incomplete. The sample yields 350,000 or so clones, 80% to 90% seen once. Source material: peripheral blood. The receptors were sampled from a woman in her twenties or thirties with COVID-19, enrolled during active disease.

This chain connects TRBV30 to TRBJ1-1, with D unresolved. CDR3 length: 15 residues. CDR1 and CDR2 (germline): GTSNPN, SVGIG (reference sequence). V was clipped by 0 bases and J by 1 base, with 12 bases between them. CDR3 nucleotides: TGTGCCTGGAGTGTAGTAATCGGGAGGAACACTGAAGCTTTCTTT. Protein: CAWSVVIGRNTEAFF.

The chain links TRBV27 to TRBJ2-7; the D gene is possibly TRBD1 (5 bases). There are 13 residues in the CDR3. V was trimmed by 8 bases and J by 4 bases, leaving 15 bases between them. The germline CDR1 and CDR2 sequences are MNHEY and SMNVEV (reference sequence). The CDR3 nucleotides are TGTGCCAGCCCGTGCAGGGTGGCGTACGAGCAGTACTTC. Amino acid sequence: CASPCRVAYEQYF.

The V and J genes are TRBV7-3 and TRBJ2-1; 7 positions agree with TRBD1. Per the germline V gene, CDR1 is SGHTA and CDR2 is FQGTGA. The CDR3 length is 16 residues. J gave up 1 base and V 0 bases, and 3 bases lay outside the gene matches. The CDR3 is CASSLTWTGSYNEQFF. The CDR3 DNA is TGTGCCAGCAGCTTAACGTGGACAGGTTCCTACAATGAGCAGTTCTTC.

This chain connects TRBV6-2 or TRBV6-3 to TRBJ1-3; the D is unclear. The CDR3 has 17 residues. The germline CDR1 and CDR2 sequences are MNHEY and SVGEGT. V lost 3 bases to trimming and J lost 0 bases, with 15 bases between them. The CDR3 region has the DNA TGTGCCAGCAGTTATACACCGGCGGGTTACTCTGGAAACACCATATATTTT. Its translation: CASSYTPAGYSGNTIYF.

The V gene is TRBV28, the J gene TRBJ2-7; 13 bases match TRBD2. Germline V gene sequence: CDR1 MDHEN, CDR2 SYDVKM. This CDR3 region has 14 residues. V lost 10 bases to trimming and J lost 3 bases; unmatched junction nucleotides: 6. CDR3 region: CATTRLAGGYEQYF. The CDR3 DNA sequence: TGTGCCACCACAAGACTAGCGGGGGGCTACGAGCAGTACTTC.

The chain couples TRBV5-6 to TRBJ2-4, with 7 bases lining up with TRBD2. The germline V gene encodes CDR1 SGHDT and CDR2 YYEEEE. The CDR3 contains 13 residues. V trimming: 5 bases; J trimming: 6 bases; junction bases outside the gene matches: 5. CDR3 residues: CASSHIAGNIQYF. In DNA form, the CDR3 reads TGTGCCAGCAGTCATATAGCGGGAAACATTCAGTACTTC.

V gene TRBV21-1 combines with J gene TRBJ2-7; the D call of TRBD2 is as the table states it, not checked on the DNA. TRBV21-1 represents a pseudogene. The CDR3 totals 17 residues. DNA for the CDR3: TGTGCCAGCAGCAAAGTTGGGGGACTACTAGCGCCCTACGAGCAGTACTTC. Translating gives CASSKVGGLLAPYEQYF.

J is TRBJ2-7 and V is TRBV28; tentatively, D is TRBD2 (6 bases). The CDR3 runs to 16 residues. Germline CDR1 is MDHEN and CDR2 is SYDVKM. V lost 5 bases, J lost 1 base, and 18 bases lay in between. The CDR3: CASSTSGVHPSYEQYF. The CDR3 region has the DNA TGTGCCAGCAGTACCTCGGGGGTCCACCCTTCCTACGAGCAGTACTTC.